This T cell receptor (beta chain) was sequenced during a study of glioma-infiltrating T cells. This CDR3 comprises 13 residues. V was cut by 8 bases and J by 12 bases, with 23 bases left in between. CDR1 and CDR2 (germline): DFQATT, SNEGSKA (reference sequence). The table lists this clonotype with many counts. Amplification of TCR alpha and beta CDR3 regions from RNA used iRepertoire nested multiplex PCR. TCRdb ran MiXCR on the multiplex PCR reads and lists one entry per CDR3 protein. The sample gives roughly 190,000 distinct CDR3 sequences, 25% to 35% of which show up once; around 20% is in the top ten.

The V and J genes are TRBV20-1 and TRBJ2-1; no clear D. This clonotype was obtained from a human donor with low-grade glioma or glioblastoma, undergoing nonglioma brain surgery, or in good health (not recorded which). Sequences were obtained from glioma tissue, nonneoplastic brain tissue, or PBMCs (not recorded which). DNA of the CDR3: TGCAGTACAAGGACCTCACTATACAATCGGCAGTTCTTC. Translated: CSTRTSLYNRQFF.